One sample yielded the 14 T cell receptor beta chains listed below, sequenced in a study of identifying expanded T cells in peripheral blood. TCRdb's table, derived via immunoSEQ multiplex PCR, lists solely in-frame clones and lacks some. The repertoire holds some 78,000 clones, with 85% to 90% as singletons. Sequenced sample: blood. These TCRs come from a person aged 18-70 years in good health.

The V gene is TRBV6-6, the J gene TRBJ1-1; TRBD1 matches 8 bases. The CDR3 is 14 residues long. The V gene end was trimmed by 2 bases and the J gene end by 4 bases; junction bases not matched to a gene: 3. CDR1 MNHNY and CDR2 SVGAGI come from the germline V gene (reference sequence). DNA of the CDR3: TGTGCCAGCAGTTACGGGCAGGGGGCCACTGAAGCTTTCTTT. Protein sequence: CASSYGQGATEAFF.

This rearrangement joins TRBV5-4 to TRBJ2-3; maybe TRBD1 (5 bases). The CDR3 spans 13 residues. Germline CDR1 is SGHNT and CDR2 is YYREEE (reference sequence). The ends were cut back, 3 bases at V and 6 bases at J, with 11 bases in the middle. CDR3 DNA sequence: TGTGCCAGCAGCTGGCAGGGATCGGATACGCAGTATTTT. Translation: CASSWQGSDTQYF.

This sequence joins TRBV4-3 and TRBJ2-1, with 7 nucleotides matching TRBD2. The CDR3 has 16 residues. Germline V gene sequence: CDR1 LGHNA, CDR2 YSLEER. Trimming took 0 bases from V and 1 from J; bases not matched to a gene: 3. The CDR3 nucleotides read TGCGCCAGCAGCCAAGATTACGGGGGGTCCTACAATGAGCAGTTCTTC. Amino acids: CASSQDYGGSYNEQFF.

The gene calls are TRBV6-5 and TRBJ2-1; 8 nucleotides align to TRBD2. Germline values: CDR1 MNHEY, CDR2 SVGAGI. J lost 3 bases, V lost 6 bases, and 7 bases had no gene match. The CDR3 is 15 amino acids. The CDR3 reads CASSSLAGGYNEQFF. Here the CDR3 DNA reads TGTGCCAGCAGCTCCCTCGCGGGGGGCTACAATGAGCAGTTCTTC.

The V call is TRBV4-1, the J call TRBJ1-4, with a possible D match to TRBD1 (6 bases). CDR1 and CDR2 (germline): MGHRA, YSYEKL. Trimming took 1 base from V and 8 from J, leaving 17 bases between them. The CDR3 totals 16 residues. CDR3 protein: CASSQVARGVGEKLFF. The CDR3 DNA reads as TGCGCCAGCAGCCAAGTAGCAAGGGGGGTCGGGGAAAAACTGTTTTTT.

CDR3 in amino acids: CASSSGTNSGNTIYF. CDR3 DNA: TGTGCCAGCAGTTCCGGGACAAACTCTGGAAACACCATATATTTT. This chain uses TRBV28 with TRBJ1-3, with D perhaps TRBD1 (6 bases). Germline CDR1 reads MDHEN; CDR2 reads SYDVKM. Trimming shortened V by 4 bases and J by 0 bases, and 10 bases separated the two germline ends. The CDR3 runs to 15 residues.

The chain recombines TRBV18 with TRBJ1-5, with D unclear. Germline V gene lookup returns CDR1 KGHSH and CDR2 LQKENI. There are 15 residues in the CDR3. V lost 6 bases and J 1 base, leaving 13 bases between the germline ends. CDR3 residues: CASSLDGLSNQPQHF. CDR3 DNA sequence: TGTGCCAGCTCCCTAGACGGATTAAGCAATCAGCCCCAGCATTTT.

In this sample, this clone turned up a few times. V is TRBV7-9 and J is TRBJ2-2; possibly TRBD2 for D (6 bases). Germline V gene data show CDR1 as SEHNR and CDR2 as FQNEAQ (reference sequence). The CDR3 length is 15 residues. Trimming pared 2 bases from V and 7 bases from J, leaving 14 bases between. This CDR3 reads CASSLKSGDVGELFF. The CDR3 DNA reads as TGTGCCAGCAGCTTAAAATCGGGGGATGTCGGGGAGCTGTTTTTT.

The genes are TRBV28 and TRBJ2-7; 7 nucleotides align to TRBD1. The V and J ends lost 5 bases and 2 bases, in that order; junction bases with no gene match: 15. The CDR3 length is 17 residues. CDR1 and CDR2 from the germline V gene are MDHEN and SYDVKM. Written as DNA, the CDR3 is TGTGCCAGCAGTCACTTAGGGAATGACAGGGCAACCTACGAGCAGTACTTC. This translates into CASSHLGNDRATYEQYF.

This chain links TRBV4-3 with TRBJ2-2, with a weak D call TRBD2 (6 bases). CDR1 LGHNA and CDR2 YSLEER come from the germline V gene. The CDR3 extends over 19 amino acids. V lost 0 bases and J 4 bases, leaving 21 bases between the germline ends. As DNA, the CDR3 is TGCGCCAGCAGCCAAGATTTCGTGAGACTAGTTACGGGCACCGGGGAGCTGTTTTTT. The encoded protein is CASSQDFVRLVTGTGELFF.

The V and J genes are TRBV5-1 and TRBJ2-1; the D gene is possibly TRBD2 (6 bases). Trimming shortened V by 1 base and J by 0 bases, and 8 bases separated the two germline ends. Germline CDR1 reads SGHRS; CDR2 reads YFSETQ. CDR3 length: 15 amino acids. The CDR3 reads CASSLPGSSYNEQFF. In DNA, the CDR3 is TGCGCCAGCAGCTTGCCCGGGAGCTCCTACAATGAGCAGTTCTTC.

V is TRBV10-1 and J is TRBJ2-5; TRBD2 aligns across 8 bases. Germline-derived CDR1 and CDR2 are WNHNN and SYGVQD (reference sequence). The junction had 7 bases not matched to a gene; V was cut back by 3 bases and J by 1 base. There are 16 residues in the CDR3. The CDR3 nucleotides are TGCGCCAGCAGTGAAGGTAGCGGGACACTCCAAGAGACCCAGTACTTC. This translates into CASSEGSGTLQETQYF.

V gene TRBV4-3 combines with J gene TRBJ2-1, with 9 bases that match TRBD2. Germline values: CDR1 LGHNA, CDR2 YSLEER. V dropped 0 bases and J dropped 8; count of bases not matched to a gene: 11. The CDR3 runs to 17 residues. Here the CDR3 reads CASSQERAGGVIHEQFF. The CDR3 bases are TGCGCCAGCAGCCAAGAGAGGGCGGGGGGGGTTATCCATGAGCAGTTCTTC.

The chain carries TRBV7-2 and TRBJ2-7; D is undetermined. V lost 6 bases, J lost 0 bases, and 15 bases lay in between. This CDR3 contains 15 residues. Germline lookup yields CDR1 SGHTA and CDR2 FQGNSA. The CDR3 sequence: CASSPYLSGSYEQYF. Written as DNA, the CDR3 is TGTGCCAGCAGTCCATATCTCTCAGGCTCCTACGAGCAGTACTTC.